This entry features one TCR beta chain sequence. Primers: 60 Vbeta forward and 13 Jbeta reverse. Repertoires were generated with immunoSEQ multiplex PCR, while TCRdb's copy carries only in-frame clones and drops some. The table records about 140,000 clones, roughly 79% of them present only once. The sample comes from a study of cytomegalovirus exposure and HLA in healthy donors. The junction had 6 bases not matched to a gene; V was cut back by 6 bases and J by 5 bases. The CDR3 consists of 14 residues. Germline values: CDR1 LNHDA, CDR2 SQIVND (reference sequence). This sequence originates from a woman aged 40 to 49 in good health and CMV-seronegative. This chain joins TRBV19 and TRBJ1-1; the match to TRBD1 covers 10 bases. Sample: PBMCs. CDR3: CASRILDRGTEAFF. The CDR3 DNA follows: TGTGCCAGTAGGATTTTGGACAGGGGGACTGAAGCTTTCTTT.